This TCR beta chain was sequenced in a study of control samples from healthy donors and cancer patients. Trimming removed 6 bases from V and 2 bases from J, with 14 bases in between. CDR1 LGHDT and CDR2 YNNKEL come from the germline V gene (reference sequence). There are 14 residues in the CDR3. The table came from immunoSEQ multiplex PCR; TCRdb's copy has only in-frame clones and leaves some out. This sample has approximately 93,000 clones, with roughly 91% found just once. The source material was PBMCs. The origin of this receptor is a woman in her forties or fifties with colorectal cancer. This rearrangement joins TRBV3-1 (or the pseudogene TRBV3-2) to TRBJ2-7; D might be TRBD1 (5 bases). CDR3 sequence reads: CASRTGEPPYEQYV. CDR3 coding DNA: TGTGCCAGCAGAACAGGAGAACCCCCCTACGAGCAGTACGTC.